This entry concerns a single T cell receptor (beta chain). These data belong to a study of patients and donors after allogeneic stem cell transplantation. TCRdb itself ran the RT-PCR reads through MiXCR, one entry per CDR3 protein. The sample comprises about a million distinct CDR3 sequences, roughly 18% of which are singletons, and approximately 5.9% rests with the top ten. Trimming removed 4 bases from V and 6 bases from J; junction bases left unmatched: 5. The CDR3 is made up of 15 amino acids. Germline CDR1 reads SGHRS; CDR2 reads YFSETQ. This chain uses TRBV5-1 with TRBJ2-2; 11 positions match TRBD2. This TCR was sampled from a human donor who was either an allogeneic HSCT recipient or a stem cell or donor lymphocyte infusion donor (not recorded which). It is not recorded whose cells these are; they may come from a transplant donor. What was sequenced was blood, either unsorted or a sorted T cell fraction (not recorded which). The CDR3 bases are TGCGCCAGCAGCCAGAGACTAGCGGGATCCGGGGAGCTGTTTTTT. Protein: CASSQRLAGSGELFF.